This T cell receptor beta chain was captured in a study of response to subunit inactivated influenza vaccine. Study-wide points: New T cells are recruited in small numbers by each seasonal influenza vaccination, according to the authors' suggestion.

V lost 8 bases, J lost 4 bases, and 26 bases lay in between. This CDR3 is 17 amino acids long. Per germline, CDR1 MDHEN and CDR2 SYDVKM. TCRdb recomputed calls from the RT-PCR reads with MiXCR, one row per CDR3 protein. This sample carries about 800,000 distinct CDR3 sequences, approximately 21% of them seen once, and the ten largest clones take roughly 10%. On this clonotype: Its antigen remains unknown.

The TCR was taken from a man aged 45 to 65 who received an inactivated influenza vaccine. This chain connects TRBV28 to TRBJ2-5; D perhaps matches TRBD2 (8 bases). Material: PBMCs from blood, obtained around 5 days after vaccination. The CDR3 sequence is CASGQESRVAGTETQYF. The CDR3, as DNA: TGTGCCAGCGGACAGGAGTCAAGAGTAGCGGGGACAGAGACCCAGTACTTC.